This entry features one TCR beta chain sequence. This receptor's antigen is unknown. Qualities for individual bases were not recorded, and no much larger clone is one base off. This sample stems from a study of PD-1 blockade in classical Hodgkin lymphoma (dated by TCRdb to 2020 to 2022). At the level of the whole study: To define a peripheral blood immune signature of response to PD-1 blockade in classical Hodgkin lymphoma, the study combined TCR beta sequencing with CyTOF. General study outcomes and caveats: Newly diagnosed patients were reported to have lower baseline TCR diversity than healthy donors, and relapsed/refractory patients were reported to have lower baseline TCR diversity still. The study was limited to a single clinical trial cohort, and causes of repertoire differences, possibly disease activity or prior therapy, remained undefined.

This sample's time point label indicates: newly diagnosed, previously untreated cHL patient sample. As a comparison group for the relapsed/refractory trial patients, PBMCs were sequenced from patients with newly diagnosed, previously untreated classical Hodgkin lymphoma. Peripheral blood was collected in 8 mL Vacutainer Cell Preparation Tubes, from which PBMCs were isolated by centrifugation and then cryopreserved. CDR1 MNHNS and CDR2 SASEGT were looked up in the germline V gene. The CDR3, from cysteine to phenylalanine, totals 16 residues. Only CDR3 DNA remains: 48 bases, in frame from the first base. The germline ends are 13 bases apart after V is trimmed by 0 bases and J by 3 bases. The Qiagen DNeasy kit was used to extract genomic DNA from unsorted PBMCs and from the negatively selected CD4+ and CD8+ fractions. Amplification of TCR beta CDR3 regions was done by immunoSEQ multiplex PCR with primers that anneal to V and J segments. A synthetic immune receptor repertoire was used to minimize amplification bias, and remaining bias was computationally removed after sequencing. The authors processed their data as follows. Custom Python scripts were used to quantify repertoire diversity as the Shannon entropy index. Unsorted, CD4+ and CD8+ repertoires were analyzed separately, except in combined analyses where CD4+ and CD8+ sequences were merged in silico. TCRdb stores this immuneACCESS table with in-frame sequences only. Part of the clones is absent; in the studies checked, under half of the shortfall reflects unresolved V genes, and no reason is known for the rest. For V, J and clone size, that table is used; D and trimming come from the DNA. Within this sample are some 70,000 clones, with about 94% of them counted one time only. Of the sample, 2.6% falls within the top ten clones.

The sequenced material came from peripheral blood mononuclear cells (PBMCs). The receptor chain draws on TRBV6-1 and TRBJ2-3; matching of 6 bases hints at TRBD2 as the D gene. The TCR sequence derives from a human donor with classical Hodgkin lymphoma. The CDR3 reads CASSEALAGPTDTQYF. Here is the DNA: TGTGCCAGCAGTGAAGCGCTCGCGGGACCAACAGATACGCAGTATTTT.